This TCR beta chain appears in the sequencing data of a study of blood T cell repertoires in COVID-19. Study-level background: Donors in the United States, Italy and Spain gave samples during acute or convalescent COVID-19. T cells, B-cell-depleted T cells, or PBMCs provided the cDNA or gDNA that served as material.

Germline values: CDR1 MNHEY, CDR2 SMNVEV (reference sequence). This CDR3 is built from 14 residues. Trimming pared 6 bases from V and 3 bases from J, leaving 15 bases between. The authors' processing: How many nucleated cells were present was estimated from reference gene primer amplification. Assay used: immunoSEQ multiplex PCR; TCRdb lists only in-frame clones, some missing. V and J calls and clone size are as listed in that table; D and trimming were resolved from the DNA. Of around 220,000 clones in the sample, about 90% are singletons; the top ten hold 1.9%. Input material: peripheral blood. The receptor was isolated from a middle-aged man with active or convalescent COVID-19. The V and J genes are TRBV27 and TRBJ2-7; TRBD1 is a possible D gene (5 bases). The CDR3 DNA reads TGTGCCAGCAGCGATTCTGGACAACGCTACGAGCAGTACTTC. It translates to CASSDSGQRYEQYF.